This T cell receptor (beta chain) emerged from a study of shared clonotypes between healthy human individuals (dated by TCRdb to about 2020). General notes on the study: A few men and a couple of women, aged 18 to 49 years, made up the cohort. For each donor, CD4 naive and CD4 memory were each given three plates, CD8 naive was given two plates, and CD8 memory was given one plate. To estimate repertoire size and how much clonotype sharing occurs between individuals, the study deeply sequenced the blood TCR repertoires of several healthy adults. Libraries were prepared and TCR repertoires were sequenced by different laboratories using diverse techniques, in order to increase sequencing depth and limit assay-specific biases. Leukapheresis yielded between about 0.9 and 9 billion PBMCs per donor. General conclusions and limits of the study: Rarefaction of sorted-subset datasets indicated incomplete sequencing despite the large sequencing depth. Sampling was limited to blood, and TCR repertoires in tissue likely differ from TCR repertoires in blood. Pairwise subsampling led to the expectation that sequencing depth would affect the degree of clonotype sharing among donors. Because the study included a small number of donors, the genetic and exposure-history diversity represented was limited. Clonotypes shared by all four sorted-subset donors showed higher generation probabilities than non-shared clonotypes. Estimated clonotype richness was generally larger for naive than for memory subsets. Approximately 4.8% of naive CD4, around 4% of naive CD8, roughly 2.4% of memory CD4, and 0.35% to 0.4% of memory CD8 clonotypes were shared across several donors.

V and J lose 0 bases and 2 bases, and a span of 5 bases separates them. CDR1 WNHNN and CDR2 SYGVQD were looked up in the germline V gene (reference sequence). Including the terminal cysteine and phenylalanine, the CDR3 comprises 13 residues. Kept here is only the CDR3 DNA, which spans 39 bases and is read in frame from base 1. This clone appeared a few times. The clone's antigen remains unknown. No much larger clonotype is one base removed from it; base qualities were not supplied. Other DNA sequences in this sample translate to the same CDR3. The donors were healthy, HIV-negative adults who had no recently reported acute infections or vaccinations. All donors were Caucasian adults living in Nashville, Tennessee, USA. CD4+ T cells were enriched through magnetic negative selection, after which naive cells were positively selected on CD45RA and the remaining negative fraction served as the memory subset. After blood collection by leukapheresis, PBMCs were isolated using Ficoll-Histopaque density gradient centrifugation and then cryopreserved in the vapor phase of liquid nitrogen. Analytical flow cytometry was used to check the purity and quantity of every magnetically sorted T cell population. Genomic DNA was isolated from each sorted fraction and quantified by UV absorbance on a Nanodrop 2000c.

Using the deep immunoSEQ assay, TCR CDR3 regions were amplified from genomic DNA by multiplex PCR. Genomic DNA extracted from each cell subset was distributed evenly over all wells of several immunoSEQ 96-well plates, and each plate served as one replicate. For sorted subsets, each replicate PCR was loaded with around 220 ng genomic DNA, equivalent to 25,000 to 30,000 T cell genomes. Purified libraries were quantified with a Qubit 3.0 fluorometer, sized on a Bioanalyzer 2100, and re-quantified with the KAPA Library Quantification kit. Each immunoSEQ 96-well plate was sequenced on its own single-read 150-cycle Illumina NextSeq 550 flow cell. The original pipeline was this. The immunoSEQ output contained only junctional sequences without quality scores, so filtering could not match that applied to full-length reads. To assign V/J genes and CDR3, sequences were annotated against IMGT germline references using PyIR, a Python wrapper for IgBLAST v1.9. Any read was removed if the V/J assignment was weak (E-value above 1e-6), the CDR3 was missing, or the read contained stop codons, out-of-frame junctions, or ambiguous translated residues. A V3J clonotype was defined by an identical inferred V gene, J gene, and CDR3 amino acid sequence. The percentage overlap between two repertoires was calculated by dividing the number of shared unique clonotypes by the size of the smaller repertoire. RTK rarefaction, the Chao1 estimator, and Recon v2.1 estimates of unobserved clonotypes were used to assess repertoire richness. For all TCRbeta clonotypes obtained by the gDNA method from a few donors, generation probabilities were computed with OLGA. As stored in TCRdb, this immuneACCESS dataset retains in-frame rearrangements with V and J assigned. A fraction of the clones does not appear; measured against another copy, unresolved V genes explain less than half of the discrepancy, and the remainder lacks a known reason. That table is the source of V, J and clone size, and D and trimming were worked out from the DNA. The sample has about 680,000 clones on record, about 74% of them singletons. The ten largest clones add up to 1.5% to 2% of the sample.

This sequence uses TRBV10-1 and TRBJ2-7; the D segment cannot be called with confidence. The receptor was derived from a woman aged 25 to 39 in good health. The specimen sequenced was memory CD4+ T cells sorted from blood. The cell subset or site label of this sample denotes: CD45RA-negative fraction. The DNA sequence reads TGCGCCAGCAGTGAGTCGGGTGCCTACGAGCAGTACTTC. It is translated as CASSESGAYEQYF.